The T cell receptor beta chain described here comes from a study of blood T cell repertoires in COVID-19. The data were produced by immunoSEQ multiplex PCR, yet TCRdb's version contains in-frame clones alone and is incomplete. The table records a few hundred thousand clones, around 89% of them present only once. The CDR3 contains 13 residues. Trimming removed 8 bases from V and 4 bases from J, with 14 bases in between. The TCR was taken from a woman in her forties who had recovered from COVID-19. The chain combines TRBV12-3 or TRBV12-4 with TRBJ1-2; D is undetermined. Sequencing was done on a sample of peripheral blood. CDR3 in DNA: TGTGCCAGCGGCGGCGCAAATCTCTATGGCTACACCTTC. Protein product: CASGGANLYGYTF.